Sequencing of this T cell receptor beta chain was carried out in a study of T-cell reconstitution after alpha-beta-depleted transplantation in children. Molecular barcoding with unique molecular identifiers was used for the TCRbeta library. TCRdb passed the PCR reads through MiXCR, listing each CDR3 protein once. The sample yields 280,000 or so distinct CDR3 sequences, 11% seen once. Overall study results and limits: High day-60 TCRbeta diversity in some patients came from surviving recipient T cells and thymic progenitors. Alpha-beta T cells about two months after transplant reportedly derived from several hundred expanded graft clones.

The table lists this clonotype with many counts. The antigen remains unidentified. V shed 4 bases and J shed 3 bases, with 16 bases lying between them. From germline, CDR1 is SGHRS and CDR2 YFSETQ. The length of the CDR3 is 16 residues. V and J are TRBV5-1 and TRBJ2-2, with a tentative D call TRBD1 (6 bases). The source was peripheral blood, collected 180 days after TCRalphabeta/CD19-depleted stem cell transplant. The sequence came from a male patient under 10 years old who had a stem cell transplant for chronic granulomatous disease, so the T cells may come from the graft donor. CDR3 region: CASSRPGTIDTGELFF. The CDR3 DNA reads as TGCGCCAGCAGCCGTCCCGGGACAATCGACACCGGGGAGCTGTTTTTT.